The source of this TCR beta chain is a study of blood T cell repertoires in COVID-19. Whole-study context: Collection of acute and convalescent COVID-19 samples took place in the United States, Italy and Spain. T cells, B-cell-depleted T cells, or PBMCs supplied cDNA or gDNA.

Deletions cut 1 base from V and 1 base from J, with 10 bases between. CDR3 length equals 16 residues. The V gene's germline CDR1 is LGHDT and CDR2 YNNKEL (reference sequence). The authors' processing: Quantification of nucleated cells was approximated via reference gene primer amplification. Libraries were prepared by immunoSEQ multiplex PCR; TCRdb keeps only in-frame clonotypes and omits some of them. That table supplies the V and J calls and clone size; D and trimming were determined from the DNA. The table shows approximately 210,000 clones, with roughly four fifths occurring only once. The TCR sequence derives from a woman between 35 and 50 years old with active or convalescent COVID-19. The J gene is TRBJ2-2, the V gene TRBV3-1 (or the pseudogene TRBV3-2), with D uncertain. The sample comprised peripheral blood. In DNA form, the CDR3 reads TGTGCCAGCAGCCAAGTCCCCGGTCAGAACACCGGGGAGCTGTTTTTT. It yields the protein CASSQVPGQNTGELFF.